This T cell receptor (beta chain) was captured in a study of CD8+CD57+ T cells in acquired aplastic anemia. Study details: The study obtained an average of roughly 3 ug of DNA from sorted CD4+ and CD8+ cells. Healthy donors averaged approximately 10 million reads for CD4+ cells.

Findings of the study overall: Patients and healthy controls showed no significant CD8+ Simpson's diversity difference. In common between the patients and the controls were around 29 CD8+ CDR3 sequences.

Germline loops: CDR1 SQVTM, CDR2 ANQGSEA. There are 13 residues in the CDR3. After removal of 0 bases from V and 4 bases from J, the junction contained 2 bases not matched to a gene. Genomic DNA provided the template from which TCR beta VDJ and CDR3 profiles were obtained. TCRdb fed the reads into MiXCR, producing one record per CDR3 protein. The sample contains roughly 61,000 distinct CDR3 sequences, about 56% of which appear only once. This clonotype was detected only a few times. Its specificity is not known. The sequenced material came from sorted CD4+, CD8+, or CD8+CD57+ T cells (not recorded which) from PBMCs. The rearrangement joins TRBV29-1 to TRBJ1-2; 7 positions agree with TRBD1. This receptor was identified in a human donor in good health, serving as a control. The CDR3: CSVEEAGGYGYTF. CDR3 bases: TGCAGCGTTGAAGAGGCAGGGGGCTATGGCTACACCTTC.